The source of this T cell receptor (beta chain) is a study of naive and memory T cell subsets. General observations from the study: Each distinct alpha or beta sequence counts as one clonotype.

A few counts support this clonotype. Antigen specificity is unknown. The beta constant-region primer was an equimolar mix of two oligonucleotides covering TRBC1 and TRBC2. An oligonucleotide with the SP2 primer and a 12-nucleotide UMI was ligated to the cDNA 3' end. The ligated cDNA underwent four PCR rounds using SP2 and nested alpha and beta constant-region primers. One entry per CDR3 protein results from TCRdb running MiXCR on the UMI-ligation and nested PCR reads. Here the sample spans about 90,000 distinct CDR3 sequences, 7% to 8% being singletons. With V trimmed by 5 bases and J by 3 bases, 19 bases remained unmatched. The CDR3 runs to 18 residues. The germline V gene encodes CDR1 SGHTA and CDR2 FQGNSA. CD4+ T cell IFNgamma after overnight CMV lysate exposure gave donor CMV status.

The sequence was obtained from a human donor in good health. Sequenced material: central memory CD4+ T cells from blood. The J gene is TRBJ2-7, the V gene TRBV7-2, with 7 bases matching TRBD2. The CDR3, as DNA: TGTGCCAGCAGCCTGAGATCCGGTGCGGGCGCTAGCGGCTACGAGCAGTACTTC. Translation gives CASSLRSGAGASGYEQYF. Looking up the rest from reference TRBV7-2 and TRBJ2-7 gives the full variable domain: GAGVSQSPSNKVTEKGKDVELRCDPISGHTALYWYRQSLGQGLEFLIYFQGNSAPDKSGLPSDRFSAERTGGSVSTLTIQRTQQEDSAVYLCASSLRSGAGASGYEQYFGPGTRLTVT.